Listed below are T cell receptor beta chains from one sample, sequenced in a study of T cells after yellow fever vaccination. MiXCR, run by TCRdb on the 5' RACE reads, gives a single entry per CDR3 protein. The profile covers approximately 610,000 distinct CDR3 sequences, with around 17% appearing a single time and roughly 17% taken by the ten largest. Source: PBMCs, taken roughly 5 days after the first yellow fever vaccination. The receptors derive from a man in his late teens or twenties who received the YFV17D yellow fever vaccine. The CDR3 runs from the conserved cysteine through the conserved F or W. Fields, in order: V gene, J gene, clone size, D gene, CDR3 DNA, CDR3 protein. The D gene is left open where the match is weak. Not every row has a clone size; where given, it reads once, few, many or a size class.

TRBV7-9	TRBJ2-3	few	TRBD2	TGTGCCAGCAGCACCTTACTAGCGGGGGGGAGCACAGATACGCAGTATTTT	CASSTLLAGGSTDTQYF
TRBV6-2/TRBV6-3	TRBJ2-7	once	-	TGTGCCAGCAGTTACGACAGTCCCTACGAGCAGTACTTC	CASSYDSPYEQYF
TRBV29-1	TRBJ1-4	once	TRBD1	TGCAGCGCTACCCCCGACAGGGCGCCCGGGAAACTGTTTTTT	CSATPDRAPGKLFF
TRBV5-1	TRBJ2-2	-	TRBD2	TGCGCCAGCAGCCCTTCTCCTGGCGGGGGGGCCACCGGGGAGCTGTTTTTT	CASSPSPGGGATGELFF
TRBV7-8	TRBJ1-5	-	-	TGTGCCAGCAGCCCTTGGGGGGGGCCCCAGCATTTT	CASSPWGGPQHF
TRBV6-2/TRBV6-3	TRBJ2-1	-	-	TGTGCCACCTACCGGAATGAGCAGTTCTTC	CATYRNEQFF
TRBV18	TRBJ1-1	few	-	TGTGCCAGCTCACCACCCAGCCGGGGAAGGGACACTGAAGCTTTCTTT	CASSPPSRGRDTEAFF
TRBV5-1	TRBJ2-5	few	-	TGCGCCAGCAGCTTGATTACCCGACGGACCCAGTACTTC	CASSLITRRTQYF
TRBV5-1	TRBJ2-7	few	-	TGCGCCAGCAGCTCCCCGGGCGGGGCCTACGAGCAGTACTTC	CASSSPGGAYEQYF
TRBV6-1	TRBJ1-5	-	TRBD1	TGTGCCAGCGGACAGGGGGCAGGCCAGCCCCAGCATTTT	CASGQGAGQPQHF
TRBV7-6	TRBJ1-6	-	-	TGTGCCAGCAGCAGCCTCGGGAGCCCGTATAATTCACCCCTCCACTTT	CASSSLGSPYNSPLHF
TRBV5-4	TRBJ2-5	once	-	TGTGCCAGCAGCTTGGGGTCGCGGGGACAAGAGACCCAGTACTTC	CASSLGSRGQETQYF
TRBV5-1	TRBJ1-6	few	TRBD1	TGCGCCAGCAGCGGGACAGGGAGCTCCTATAATTCACCCCTCCACTTT	CASSGTGSSYNSPLHF
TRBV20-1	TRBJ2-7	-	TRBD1	TGCAGTGCTAGAGACGGACAGGCCCCATATCCTTACGAGCAGTACTTC	CSARDGQAPYPYEQYF
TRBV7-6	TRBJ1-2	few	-	TGTGCCAGCAGCTTAGTGGGGCAGGGAGGAAGCTACACCTTC	CASSLVGQGGSYTF
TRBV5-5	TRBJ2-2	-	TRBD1	TGTGCCAGCAGCTCCCTCAGGACAGGGGGGTCCGGGGAGCTGTTTTTT	CASSSLRTGGSGELFF
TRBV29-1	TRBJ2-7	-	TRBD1	TGCAGCGTTGAGTTTTGGACGGGACAGGGGACCTACGAGCAGTACTTC	CSVEFWTGQGTYEQYF
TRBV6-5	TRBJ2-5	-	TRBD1	TGTGCCAGCAGTCACTCAGGGGGCTGGGGAGAGACCCAGTACTTC	CASSHSGGWGETQYF
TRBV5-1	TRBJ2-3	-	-	TGCGCCAGCAGCTTGGTCGGGGAAGGGATTACGCAGTATTTT	CASSLVGEGITQYF
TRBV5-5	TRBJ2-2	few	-	TGTGCCAGCAGCTTGGGTGGGACGGGACAATCCGGGGAGCTGTTTTTT	CASSLGGTGQSGELFF
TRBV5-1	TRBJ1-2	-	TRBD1	TGCGCCAGCAGCGGAGGGACAGGGGGAAAGGGCTACACCTTC	CASSGGTGGKGYTF
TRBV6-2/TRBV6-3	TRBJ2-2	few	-	TGTGCCAGCAGTTTTACCGGACAGCTCACCGGGGAGCTGTTTTTT	CASSFTGQLTGELFF
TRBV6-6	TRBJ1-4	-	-	TGTGCCAGCAAAGATGAAAAACTGTTTTTT	CASKDEKLFF
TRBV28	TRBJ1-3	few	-	TGTGCCAGCAGTCTCAGCACCGGGGCCCGAAACACCATATATTTT	CASSLSTGARNTIYF
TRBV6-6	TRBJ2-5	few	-	TGTGCCAAGGACAGAGAAGAGACCCAGTACTTC	CAKDREETQYF
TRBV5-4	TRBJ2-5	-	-	TGTGCCAGCAGCTTAAAGCGGGCTCACCAAGAGACCCAGTACTTC	CASSLKRAHQETQYF
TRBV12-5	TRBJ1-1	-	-	TGTGCTAGTGGTTTGGACAGGGAAATTACTGAAGCTTTCTTT	CASGLDREITEAFF
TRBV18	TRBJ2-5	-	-	TGTGCCAGCTCACGAGTCTCGGAGACCCAGTACTTC	CASSRVSETQYF
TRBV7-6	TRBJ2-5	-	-	TGTGCCAGCAGCTTAGTTGAATCGACCCAGTACTTC	CASSLVESTQYF
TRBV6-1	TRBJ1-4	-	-	TGTGCCAGCAGTACACGTCCCAGCGCAACTAATGAAAAACTGTTTTTT	CASSTRPSATNEKLFF
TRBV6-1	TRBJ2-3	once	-	TGTGCCAGCAGGTCGGGACTCATCACAGATACGCAGTATTTT	CASRSGLITDTQYF
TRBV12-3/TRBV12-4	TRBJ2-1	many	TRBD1	TGTGCCAGCACCCCGGGACAGGGGATCAATGAGCAGTTCTTC	CASTPGQGINEQFF
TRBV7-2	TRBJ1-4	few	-	TGTGCCAGCAGCACCCCCGGTGGGGGGGATTCAGTAAAACTGTTTTTT	CASSTPGGGDSVKLFF
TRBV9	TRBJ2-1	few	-	TGTGCCAGCAGCGACCCGCCCAACAATGAGCAGTTCTTC	CASSDPPNNEQFF
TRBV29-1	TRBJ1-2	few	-	TGCAGCGTTGAAGATCGGTGGACGGGCGACCACACCTTC	CSVEDRWTGDHTF
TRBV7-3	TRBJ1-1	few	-	TGTGCCAGCAGCTGGACCGGGACACCGAACACTGAAGCTTTCTTT	CASSWTGTPNTEAFF
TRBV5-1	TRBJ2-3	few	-	TGCGCCAGCGTGGGGGACGGATTCACAGATACGCAGTATTTT	CASVGDGFTDTQYF
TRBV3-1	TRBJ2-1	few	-	TGTGCCAGCAGCCCTAGGGGGAGCATCTACAATGAGCAGTTCTTC	CASSPRGSIYNEQFF
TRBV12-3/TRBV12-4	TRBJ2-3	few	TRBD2	TGTGCCAGCAGTTTAACTAGCGAAAGGTGGGATACGCAGTATTTT	CASSLTSERWDTQYF
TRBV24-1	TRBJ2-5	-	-	TGTGCCACGGGCGAGACGGAGACCCAGTACTTC	CATGETETQYF
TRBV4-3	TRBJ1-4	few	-	TGCGCCAGCACTCGCGGGCGACAGAGTAATGAAAAACTGTTTTTT	CASTRGRQSNEKLFF
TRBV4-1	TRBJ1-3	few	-	TGCGCCAGCAGCCAACCGGGGCGTCGAGGAAACACCATATATTTT	CASSQPGRRGNTIYF
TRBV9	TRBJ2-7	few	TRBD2	TGTGCCAGCAGCGCCCTTGCTAGCGGGGGTTCCTACGAGCAGTACTTC	CASSALASGGSYEQYF
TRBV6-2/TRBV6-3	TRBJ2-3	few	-	TGTGCCAGCAGTTACTCCAGCCGGGGGGCTTCGGCAGATACGCAGTATTTT	CASSYSSRGASADTQYF
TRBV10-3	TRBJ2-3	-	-	TGTGCCATCAGTGAATCGCTAACTAGCACAGATACGCAGTATTTT	CAISESLTSTDTQYF
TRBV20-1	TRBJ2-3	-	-	TGCAGTGCTAGAGATGGGAGCACAGATACGCAGTATTTT	CSARDGSTDTQYF
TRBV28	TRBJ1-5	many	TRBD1	TGTGCCAGCAGTGTCGGGCAGGGGGGGCAGCCCCAGCATTTT	CASSVGQGGQPQHF
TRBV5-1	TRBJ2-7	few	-	TGCGCCAGCAGCCCCTTGGCGGGGAACTACGAGCAGTACTTC	CASSPLAGNYEQYF
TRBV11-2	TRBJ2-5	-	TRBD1	TGTGCCAGCAGCGCACCGGGACAGGGTTTTCTTGGGCAAGAGACCCAGTACTTC	CASSAPGQGFLGQETQYF
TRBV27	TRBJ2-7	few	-	TGTGCCAGCAGACCCCGACGGAGTTTGAACGAGCAGTACTTC	CASRPRRSLNEQYF
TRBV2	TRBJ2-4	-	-	TGTGCCAGCAGTTGGGTTCCCATGGGGGACATTCAGTACTTC	CASSWVPMGDIQYF
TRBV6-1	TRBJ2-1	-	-	TGTGCCAGCAGGGGTAGCGGCTACAATGAGCAGTTCTTC	CASRGSGYNEQFF